The 23 T cell receptor beta chains below all came from one sample that was sequenced in a study of brain T cells in children with intractable seizures (dated by TCRdb to about 2021). The library came from the immunoSEQ multiplex PCR assay. The source is immuneACCESS, and TCRdb retained only in-frame sequences with V and J called. Part of the clones is not carried over; for the studies checked, unresolved V genes explain less than half of this, and the remainder is unexplained. A total of over 95,000 clones appear in this sample, approximately 94% of them only once. The top ten constitute 3.8% of the sample. The meaning of the sample's time point label: resected brain tissue, or blood drawn just prior to surgery. The sequencing here drew on peripheral blood, taken at surgery. These receptors originate from a boy younger than two with hemimegalencephaly and intractable seizures.

The V call is TRBV29-1, the J call TRBJ2-1, with 7 positions matching TRBD2. The CDR3 totals 14 residues. CDR1 is SQVTM and CDR2 is ANQGSEA in the germline V gene. V gave up 7 bases and J gave up 2 bases; unmatched junction bases: 8. In DNA form, the CDR3 reads TGCAGCGCCGGCGGGAGAATAACCTACAATGAGCAGTTCTTC. It codes for CSAGGRITYNEQFF.

A single count supports this clone. Here the CDR3 reads CASSLSNTEAFF. The CDR3 DNA follows: TGTGCCAGCAGCTTGAGTAACACTGAAGCTTTCTTT. The V and J genes are TRBV11-3 and TRBJ1-1, with D hard to call. The germline V gene has CDR1 SGHNT and CDR2 YENEEA. The CDR3 has 12 residues. The V and J ends lost 3 bases and 2 bases respectively, with 4 bases between them.

This chain joins TRBV19 and TRBJ2-3; weak D call: TRBD1 (6 bases). The germline CDR1 and CDR2 sequences are LNHDA and SQIVND (reference sequence). The CDR3 has 17 residues. The germline V and J ends were trimmed by 3 bases and 1 base, with 17 bases remaining between them. The CDR3: CASSMGAQWSGTDTQYF. The CDR3 DNA reads TGTGCCAGTAGTATGGGGGCTCAATGGTCGGGCACAGATACGCAGTATTTT.

This clone occurred a few times. The chain couples TRBV7-2 to TRBJ1-2, with 9 bases matching TRBD1. Per the germline V gene, CDR1 is SGHTA and CDR2 is FQGNSA. V lost 3 bases to trimming and J lost 4 bases; unmatched junction nucleotides: 0. There are 13 residues in the CDR3. CDR3 amino acids: CASSLTGGYGYTF. CDR3 coding DNA: TGTGCCAGCAGCTTGACAGGGGGCTATGGCTACACCTTC.

This chain links TRBV11-2 with TRBJ2-3; perhaps D is TRBD1 or TRBD2 (6 bases each). CDR1 is SGHAT, CDR2 FQNNGV, per germline. Trimming removed 2 bases at V and 2 bases at J, with 17 bases between. The CDR3 has 17 residues. The CDR3 region is CASSLTVRGEPTDTQYF. As DNA, the CDR3 is TGTGCCAGCAGCTTAACGGTTAGGGGGGAGCCCACAGATACGCAGTATTTT.

This sequence joins TRBV30 and TRBJ1-2; D unresolved. Germline V lookup: CDR1 GTSNPN, CDR2 SVGIG (reference sequence). Deletions cut 3 bases from V and 8 bases from J, with 13 bases between. CDR3 size: 12 residues. The CDR3 DNA is TGTGCCTGGAGCCGCAGGACGGGAGGCTACACCTTC. This translates into CAWSRRTGGYTF.

V usage is TRBV28 and J usage is TRBJ2-2; TRBD1 matches 7 bases. Germline assignment: CDR1 MDHEN and CDR2 SYDVKM. The CDR3 contains 17 residues. V lost 5 bases and J lost 3; bases outside the gene matches: 12. The CDR3 is CASSVREPRGHTGELFF. The CDR3 DNA follows: TGTGCCAGCAGTGTAAGGGAGCCGAGGGGGCACACCGGGGAGCTGTTTTTT.

J is TRBJ1-2 and V is TRBV27, with TRBD1 matching 7 bases. Germline V gene sequence: CDR1 MNHEY, CDR2 SMNVEV (reference sequence). The trim removed 3 bases at V and 5 bases at J, leaving 3 bases unmatched. The CDR3 is 13 amino acids. CDR3 bases: TGTGCCAGCAGTTTCGGACAGGTGTATGGCTACACCTTC. Protein: CASSFGQVYGYTF.

This rearrangement joins TRBV5-6 to TRBJ2-7; 9 bases align to TRBD1. This CDR3 is built from 14 residues. Germline assignment: CDR1 SGHDT and CDR2 YYEEEE. With 4 bases clipped from V and 7 bases from J, the junction kept 9 bases outside the gene matches. In nucleotides, the CDR3 is TGTGCCAGCAGCGCCGGGACAGGGACGGGAGAGCAGTACTTC. Its translation is CASSAGTGTGEQYF.

CDR3 in DNA: TGTGCCAGCAGTGAAGGACAGGCCTACAATGAGCAGTTCTTC. Translated: CASSEGQAYNEQFF. The chain employs TRBV2 and TRBJ2-1, with D perhaps matching TRBD1 (6 bases). The CDR3 runs to 14 residues. V lost 1 base and J lost 2, with 6 bases in between. The germline CDR1 and CDR2 sequences are SNHLY and FYNNEI.

The rearrangement links TRBV5-1 to TRBJ2-7; a weak D match, TRBD1 (5 bases). CDR1 and CDR2 (germline): SGHRS, YFSETQ. The CDR3 runs to 16 residues. Trimming took 2 bases from V and 0 from J, leaving 15 bases between them. In nucleotides, the CDR3 is TGCGCCAGCAGCTTTGGACCACAGGAAAGCTCCTACGAGCAGTACTTC. Amino acid sequence: CASSFGPQESSYEQYF.

This chain connects TRBV4-2 to TRBJ2-7, with a weak D call TRBD2 (5 bases). CDR3 length: 15 amino acids. Per germline, CDR1 LGHNA and CDR2 YNFKEQ. Between the trimmed V and J ends, which lost 0 bases and 0 bases, there was a span of 9 bases. CDR3 amino acids: CASSQDIALSYEQYF. DNA of the CDR3: TGTGCCAGCAGCCAAGATATAGCGCTCTCCTACGAGCAGTACTTC.

This chain uses TRBV5-1 with TRBJ2-1, with 7 bases aligning to TRBD1. This CDR3 is 13 amino acids long. Trimming took 4 bases from V and 7 from J; bases not matched to a gene: 5. Germline assignment: CDR1 SGHRS and CDR2 YFSETQ. CDR3 region: CASSILQGNEQFF. The CDR3 DNA reads as TGCGCCAGCAGCATACTACAGGGGAATGAGCAGTTCTTC.

The rearrangement links TRBV5-4 to TRBJ2-1; no reliable D call. This CDR3 is built from 14 residues. Per germline, CDR1 SGHNT and CDR2 YYREEE (reference sequence). V lost 2 bases, J lost 7 bases, and 13 bases lay in between. The CDR3 nucleotides read TGTGCCAGCAGCTTTCGGCTCGCCAGTAATGAGCAGTTCTTC. It encodes CASSFRLASNEQFF.

The rearrangement links TRBV28 to TRBJ2-7; 10 bases match TRBD1. V lost 6 bases to trimming and J lost 5 bases; unmatched junction nucleotides: 7. This CDR3 is built from 14 residues. From germline, CDR1 is MDHEN and CDR2 SYDVKM. CDR3 DNA: TGTGCCAGCAGCCCGGGACAGGGGTTAGACGAGCAGTACTTC. Translation gives CASSPGQGLDEQYF.

The chain combines TRBV24-1 with TRBJ1-5; D unresolved. Germline V gene sequence: CDR1 KGHDR, CDR2 SFDVKD. This CDR3 contains 13 residues. V was cut by 4 bases and J by 4 bases, with 7 bases left in between. This CDR3 is CATSEGGNQPQHF. The CDR3 DNA reads as TGTGCCACCAGTGAGGGTGGTAATCAGCCCCAGCATTTT.

J is TRBJ1-1 and V is TRBV19; 9 positions match TRBD1. Germline V gene lookup returns CDR1 LNHDA and CDR2 SQIVND (reference sequence). This CDR3 region has 15 residues. J gave up 4 bases and V 6 bases, and 9 bases lay outside the gene matches. In DNA form, the CDR3 reads TGTGCCAGTAGACCCGGGACAGGGTATTCCACTGAAGCTTTCTTT. Amino acid sequence: CASRPGTGYSTEAFF.

As for this clone: The same CDR3 arises from other DNA sequences in this sample as well. The genes are TRBV9 and TRBJ2-1; D uncertain. The CDR3 runs 15 residues. V was pared by 0 bases and J by 4 bases, with 11 bases between. In germline, CDR1 is SGDLS, CDR2 YYNGEE. This CDR3 is CASSVGSRSYNEQFF. The CDR3 bases are TGTGCCAGCAGCGTAGGCTCGCGGAGTTACAATGAGCAGTTCTTC.

The J gene is TRBJ2-1, the V gene TRBV5-1, with 7 bases identical to TRBD1. Looked up from germline, CDR1 is SGHRS and CDR2 is YFSETQ. This CDR3 comprises 15 residues. Germline trimming cut 4 bases from V and 3 bases from J; bases unmatched to any gene: 7. The CDR3, as DNA: TGCGCCAGCAGCGTGACAGGGACCCTCTACAATGAGCAGTTCTTC. Its protein product is CASSVTGTLYNEQFF.

J is TRBJ2-7 and V is TRBV29-1; 8 positions match TRBD1. The CDR3 loop spans 13 amino acids. CDR1 and CDR2 from the germline V gene are SQVTM and ANQGSEA. V gave up 6 bases and J gave up 3 bases; unmatched junction bases: 7. Here the CDR3 DNA reads TGCAGCGTAGGCAGGGGGCGAAACTACGAGCAGTACTTC. It translates to CSVGRGRNYEQYF.

The V call is TRBV4-2, the J call TRBJ1-2; 9 positions match TRBD1. From germline, CDR1 is LGHNA and CDR2 YNFKEQ. The CDR3 is made up of 14 amino acids. J gave up 7 bases and V 3 bases, and 6 bases lay outside the gene matches. This chain's CDR3 is CASSHPGQGLGYTF. The CDR3 nucleotides read TGTGCCAGCAGCCACCCGGGACAGGGTCTTGGCTACACCTTC.

CDR3: CASSLPRGISRGTQYF. DNA for the CDR3: TGTGCCAGCAGCTTACCCCGGGGTATTAGTCGTGGTACGCAGTATTTT. The chain is built from TRBV7-2 and TRBJ2-3, with a weak D call TRBD2 (5 bases). This CDR3 has 16 residues. V was cut by 2 bases and J by 8 bases, with 20 bases left in between. Germline V gives CDR1 SGHTA, CDR2 FQGNSA.

The rearrangement links TRBV7-8 to TRBJ2-7; tentatively, D is TRBD1 or TRBD2 (6 bases each). CDR3 length: 13 residues. Trimming removed 5 bases at V and 6 bases at J, with 14 bases between. Germline lookup yields CDR1 SGHVS and CDR2 FQNEAQ. CDR3 amino acids: CASSPYREAEQYF. In DNA, the CDR3 is TGTGCCAGCAGCCCTTACAGGGAGGCCGAGCAGTACTTC.